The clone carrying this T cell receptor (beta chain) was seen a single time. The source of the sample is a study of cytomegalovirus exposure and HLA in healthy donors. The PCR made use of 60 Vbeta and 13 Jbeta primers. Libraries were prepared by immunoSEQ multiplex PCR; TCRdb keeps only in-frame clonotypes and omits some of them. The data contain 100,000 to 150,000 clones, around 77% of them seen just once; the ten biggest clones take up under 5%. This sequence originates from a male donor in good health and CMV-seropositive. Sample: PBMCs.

CDR3 protein: CASSLSTIARNEQFF. CDR3 sequence (DNA): TGTGCCAGCAGCTTAAGTACGATAGCGCGTAATGAGCAGTTCTTC. The V call is TRBV7-3, the J call TRBJ2-1, with TRBD2 as a possible D gene (5 bases). Germline V gene lookup returns CDR1 SGHTA and CDR2 FQGTGA. This CDR3 spans 15 amino acids. V lost 1 base to trimming and J lost 7 bases, with 14 bases between them. The full variable domain, its missing parts supplied by reference TRBV7-3 and TRBJ2-1, is GAGVSQTPSNKVTEKGKYVELRCDPISGHTALYWYRQSLGQGPEFLIYFQGTGAADDSGLPNDRFFAVRPEGSVSTLKIQRTERGDSAVYLCASSLSTIARNEQFFGPGTRLTVL.